The T cell receptor (beta chain) under discussion was sequenced for a study of blood T cell repertoires in COVID-19. Study information: The United States, Italy and Spain provided the acute and convalescent COVID-19 samples.

Using immunoSEQ multiplex PCR, the repertoire was profiled, and TCRdb retains in-frame clones only, with some absent. In the table there are some 150,000 clones, approximately 87% of which are singletons. The CDR3 consists of 17 residues. This sequence originates from a woman in her 50s with active or convalescent COVID-19. The rearrangement joins TRBV21-1 to TRBJ1-6; TRBD1 is taken as the D call from the table, unchecked against the DNA. TRBV21-1 is listed as a pseudogene. The sequencing input was peripheral blood. The CDR3 loop is CASSKAGDSVSNSPLHF. The CDR3 coding sequence is TGTGCCAGCAGCAAAGCGGGGGACAGCGTCTCTAATTCACCCCTCCACTTT.